The next 16 T cell receptor beta chains were all read from a single sample in a study of blood T cell repertoires in COVID-19. Only in-frame clones appear in the TCRdb table, and some are missing; sequencing was by immunoSEQ multiplex PCR. This sample has under 300,000 clones; approximately 90% occur once, and the top ten carry approximately 9%. Sequencing used PBMCs or T cells enriched from blood (not recorded which). Receptors were obtained from a man in his forties who had recovered from COVID-19.

The chain recombines TRBV21-1 with TRBJ1-6; the tabulated D call, TRBD1, remains unverified against the DNA. TRBV21-1 is noted as a pseudogene. The CDR3 runs 15 residues. The CDR3 reads CASSEDRGYNSPLHF. For the CDR3, the DNA is TGTGCCAGCAGCGAAGACAGGGGATATAATTCACCCCTCCACTTT.

V is TRBV19 and J is TRBJ2-1; D call uncertain. The CDR3 contains 13 residues. CDR1 LNHDA and CDR2 SQIVND come from the germline V gene (reference sequence). The V and J ends lost 5 bases and 9 bases respectively, with 14 bases between them. The CDR3 sequence is CASSYGVLVEQFF. The CDR3 DNA is TGTGCCAGTAGTTATGGTGTGTTAGTTGAGCAGTTCTTC. The full variable domain, with the rest looked up from reference TRBV19 and TRBJ2-1, is DGGITQSPKYLFRKEGQNVTLSCEQNLNHDAMYWYRQDPGQGLRLIYYSQIVNDFQKGDIAEGYSVSREKKESFPLTVTSAQKNPTAFYLCASSYGVLVEQFFGPGTRLTVL.

The chain recombines TRBV28 with TRBJ2-1; tentatively, D is TRBD1 (7 bases). This CDR3 comprises 16 residues. CDR1 and CDR2 from the germline V gene are MDHEN and SYDVKM. V was shortened by 5 bases and J by 2 bases, with 16 bases between the two germline ends. CDR3 residues: CASSKEGQGAYNEQFF. The CDR3, as DNA: TGTGCCAGCAGTAAGGAGGGCCAGGGGGCCTACAATGAGCAGTTCTTC.

The chain has TRBV5-1 and TRBJ1-2, with 8 bases matching TRBD1. This CDR3 is 15 amino acids long. The V gene's germline CDR1 is SGHRS and CDR2 YFSETQ. V was clipped by 4 bases and J by 7 bases; unmatched bases: 12. In nucleotides, the CDR3 is TGCGCCAGCAGCAGAAGGACGACAGGGGATGGTGGCTACACCTTC. Protein: CASSRRTTGDGGYTF.

V is TRBV14 and J is TRBJ2-7; D not resolved. Germline values: CDR1 SGHDN, CDR2 FVKESK. The CDR3 is made up of 18 amino acids. V was shortened by 4 bases and J by 2 bases, with 24 bases between the two germline ends. The CDR3 sequence is CASSPYWKSTRVAYEQYF. In DNA, the CDR3 is TGTGCCAGCAGCCCCTATTGGAAAAGTACCCGGGTAGCCTACGAGCAGTACTTC.

The rearrangement joins TRBV11-2 to TRBJ1-2; a weak D match, TRBD1 (6 bases). The CDR3 has 14 amino acids. Trimming cost V 4 bases and J 3 bases, with 12 bases left between them. Germline loops: CDR1 SGHAT, CDR2 FQNNGV. CDR3 DNA: TGTGCCAGCAGCTCTGACAGGATATACTATGGCTACACCTTC. Its translation: CASSSDRIYYGYTF.

The chain carries TRBV27 and TRBJ1-2; TRBD1 agrees at 7 bases. This CDR3 contains 16 residues. V shed 3 bases, J shed 4 bases, and the junction held 11 bases outside the gene matches. Germline CDR1 reads MNHEY; CDR2 reads SMNVEV (reference sequence). CDR3 in amino acids: CASSLRWTGAGYGYTF. The CDR3 DNA sequence: TGTGCCAGCAGTTTGAGATGGACAGGCGCTGGCTATGGCTACACCTTC.

This rearrangement joins TRBV28 to TRBJ2-7; D is unresolved. Germline CDR1 reads MDHEN; CDR2 reads SYDVKM. The germline V and J ends were trimmed by 4 bases and 0 bases, with 10 bases remaining between them. This CDR3 contains 14 residues. CDR3 region: CASSSSLFSYEQYF. The CDR3 DNA reads as TGTGCCAGCAGTTCCAGTTTATTCTCCTACGAGCAGTACTTC.

In DNA, the CDR3 is TGCGCCAGCAGCTTCACTAGGAACACTGAAGCTTTCTTT. Translating it yields CASSFTRNTEAFF. The J gene is TRBJ1-1, the V gene TRBV5-1; no clear D. V lost 2 bases, J lost 1 base, and 6 bases lay in between. The CDR3 is 13 amino acids. Germline V gene sequence: CDR1 SGHRS, CDR2 YFSETQ. Full variable domain (remainder filled in from reference TRBV5-1 and TRBJ1-1): KAGVTQTPRYLIKTRGQQVTLSCSPISGHRSVSWYQQTPGQGLQFLFEYFSETQRNKGNFPGRFSGRQFSNSRSEMNVSTLELGDSALYLCASSFTRNTEAFFGQGTRLTVV.

V usage is TRBV6-5 and J usage is TRBJ1-2; 7 nucleotides align to TRBD1. The CDR3 consists of 14 residues. Germline assignment: CDR1 MNHEY and CDR2 SVGAGI. Unmatched junction bases numbered 5, after V lost 2 bases and J lost 5 bases. CDR3 in amino acids: CASSYHGTEYGYTF. Written as DNA, the CDR3 is TGTGCCAGCAGTTACCACGGGACAGAGTATGGCTACACCTTC.

The chain has TRBV3-1 (or the pseudogene TRBV3-2) and TRBJ1-1, with D possibly TRBD1 on 6 matching bases. Trimming stripped 3 bases from V and 2 bases from J, with 16 bases between. Germline V gives CDR1 LGHDT, CDR2 YNNKEL (reference sequence). This CDR3 is 16 amino acids long. CDR3 bases: TGTGCCAGCAGCCAGACCTCCGGGACACTCAACACTGAAGCTTTCTTT. Its translation: CASSQTSGTLNTEAFF.

The CDR3 sequence: CASSLWTPGGRETQYF. CDR3 in DNA: TGTGCCAGCAGCTTATGGACTCCCGGAGGAAGGGAGACCCAGTACTTC. This chain links TRBV7-3 with TRBJ2-5; a weak D match, TRBD2 (5 bases). Germline CDR1 SGHTA, CDR2 FQGTGA. This CDR3 spans 16 amino acids. V was clipped by 2 bases and J by 5 bases, with 18 bases between them.

The chain links TRBV6-5 to TRBJ1-5, with D possibly matching TRBD1 (6 bases). The CDR3 has 14 amino acids. V was clipped by 7 bases and J by 0 bases, with 10 bases between them. The germline V gene encodes CDR1 MNHEY and CDR2 SVGAGI. CDR3 bases: TGTGCCAGCAAAATGGACAGTAGCAATCAGCCCCAGCATTTT. Its protein product is CASKMDSSNQPQHF.

This chain uses TRBV6-4 with TRBJ2-7; 11 nucleotides match TRBD1. The CDR3 consists of 14 residues. J lost 6 bases, V lost 7 bases, and 8 bases had no gene match. Germline-derived CDR1 and CDR2 are MRHNA and SNTAGT. The CDR3 DNA sequence: TGTGCCAGCAACCGGACAGGGGGCATCCCCGAGCAGTACTTC. It translates to CASNRTGGIPEQYF.

This chain's CDR3 is CATQTGGPNTGELFF. The CDR3 bases are TGTGCCACTCAGACAGGGGGCCCGAACACCGGGGAGCTGTTTTTT. The chain employs TRBV24-1 and TRBJ2-2; 10 positions agree with TRBD1. J was trimmed by 0 bases and V by 10 bases; bases with no gene match: 4. This CDR3 is 15 amino acids long. Germline V gene sequence: CDR1 KGHDR, CDR2 SFDVKD.

The chain uses TRBV6-5 and TRBJ1-1, with 9 positions matching TRBD1. After removal of 2 bases from V and 11 bases from J, the junction contained 12 bases not matched to a gene. CDR3 length: 15 residues. The germline CDR1 and CDR2 sequences are MNHEY and SVGAGI. CDR3 nucleotide sequence: TGTGCCAGCAGTTACAAACAAAACGGACAGGGGAAGGCTTTCTTT. It translates to CASSYKQNGQGKAFF.